These 19 T cell receptor beta chains originate from one sample sequenced in a study of OX40 agonist ivuxolimab in advanced cancers. TCRdb's copy holds only in-frame clones and misses some; the assay was immunoSEQ multiplex PCR. The repertoire holds 60,000 to 65,000 clones, with under 95% as singletons. The sequencing here drew on CD4+ or CD8+ T cells sorted from blood, taken in a trial of the OX40 agonist ivuxolimab. The receptors come from an adult with an advanced solid tumor such as melanoma, head and neck, liver or kidney cancer.

The chain recombines TRBV12-5 with TRBJ2-3, with a tentative D call TRBD2 (6 bases). This CDR3 is built from 15 residues. The germline V gene has CDR1 LGHNT and CDR2 FRNRAP. V gave up 5 bases and J gave up 8 bases, with 20 bases separating them. The CDR3 spells CASGPEGGALSTQYF. The CDR3 nucleotides are TGTGCTAGTGGTCCGGAGGGTGGGGCGCTGAGTACGCAGTATTTT.

The chain is built from TRBV5-1 and TRBJ2-5, with D uncertain. The J call may be faulty, since TRBJ2-7 better matches the DNA end. CDR3 length: 13 amino acids. Germline lookup yields CDR1 SGHRS and CDR2 YFSETQ. The CDR3 nucleotides are TGCGCCAGCAGCTTGCCCTTGGCCGGCGAGCAGTACTTC. Protein product: CASSLPLAGEQYF.

The chain is built from TRBV7-9 and TRBJ1-5; weak D call: TRBD1 (5 bases). CDR3 length: 14 residues. Trimming removed 0 bases at V and 5 bases at J, with 8 bases between. Germline CDR1 SEHNR, CDR2 FQNEAQ (reference sequence). The CDR3 region has the DNA TGTGCCAGCAGCTTAGCAGGGACCCATCAGCCCCAGCATTTT. Amino acid sequence: CASSLAGTHQPQHF.

The chain carries TRBV25-1 and TRBJ2-4; D call uncertain. CDR3 length: 14 amino acids. From germline, CDR1 is MGHDK and CDR2 SYGVNS. Trimming took off 1 base at V and 3 bases at J, with 7 bases between the two ends. This CDR3 is CASSESGFKNIQYF. The CDR3 coding sequence is TGTGCCAGCAGTGAATCTGGGTTCAAAAACATTCAGTACTTC.

The chain links TRBV7-9 to TRBJ1-5; D is unresolved. CDR3 length: 12 residues. V lost 2 bases to trimming and J lost 9 bases, with 8 bases between them. Looked up from germline, CDR1 is SEHNR and CDR2 is FQNEAQ (reference sequence). The CDR3 DNA sequence: TGTGCCAGCAGCTTAAATCGTAGGCCCCAGCATTTT. The encoded protein is CASSLNRRPQHF.

This chain links TRBV19 with TRBJ1-2, with D unresolved. The CDR3 is 14 residues long. V was pared by 8 bases and J by 4 bases, with 17 bases between. Per the germline V gene, CDR1 is LNHDA and CDR2 is SQIVND (reference sequence). The CDR3 bases are TGTGCCAGTTCTTTATCCGGGTTTCTCTATGGCTACACCTTC. Its translation is CASSLSGFLYGYTF.

V and J are TRBV6-1 and TRBJ2-7; D perhaps matches TRBD2 (5 bases). Trimming cost V 5 bases and J 2 bases, with 10 bases left between them. The CDR3 consists of 13 residues. Per the germline V gene, CDR1 is MNHNS and CDR2 is SASEGT. Written as DNA, the CDR3 is TGTGCCAGCAGTCTCGGGGTGGCCTACGAGCAGTACTTC. The encoded protein is CASSLGVAYEQYF.

The chain has TRBV27 and TRBJ2-7; TRBD2 matches 7 bases. The germline V gene encodes CDR1 MNHEY and CDR2 SMNVEV (reference sequence). This CDR3 has 15 residues. The V and J ends lost 7 bases and 6 bases, in that order; junction bases with no gene match: 15. This CDR3 is CASKTLGGRAAEQYF. In DNA form, the CDR3 reads TGTGCCAGCAAGACCCTGGGGGGGAGGGCGGCCGAGCAGTACTTC.

The J gene is TRBJ2-3, the V gene TRBV5-1; no clear D. The CDR3 loop spans 11 amino acids. V lost 5 bases and J 8 bases, leaving 9 bases between the germline ends. Germline V gene sequence: CDR1 SGHRS, CDR2 YFSETQ. The CDR3 spells CASREDGTQYF. For the CDR3, the DNA is TGCGCCAGCAGGGAAGATGGTACGCAGTATTTT.

The J gene is TRBJ2-4, the V gene TRBV28; perhaps TRBD1 as D (6 bases). Germline CDR1 is MDHEN and CDR2 is SYDVKM. Trimming removed 11 bases at V and 0 bases at J, with 11 bases between. The CDR3 covers 13 residues. The CDR3 loop reads CAARTVAKNIQYF. The CDR3 DNA reads as TGTGCCGCCCGGACAGTAGCCAAAAACATTCAGTACTTC.

The rearrangement links TRBV7-2 to TRBJ2-7; unclear D gene. The CDR3 has 11 residues. The ends were cut back, 7 bases at V and 1 base at J, with 5 bases in the middle. The germline V gene has CDR1 SGHTA and CDR2 FQGNSA. Here the CDR3 reads CASTNSYEQYF. As DNA, the CDR3 is TGTGCCAGCACCAATTCCTACGAGCAGTACTTC.

The table lists this clone with a count of one. V is TRBV25-1 and J is TRBJ2-3; 7 bases are shared with TRBD2. In germline, CDR1 is MGHDK, CDR2 SYGVNS. The ends lost 2 bases at V and 5 bases at J; junction bases unmatched: 13. The CDR3 is 17 amino acids. As DNA, the CDR3 is TGTGCCAGCAGTGAAAAACACGCGGCGGGAGTCATAGATACGCAGTATTTT. Its translation: CASSEKHAAGVIDTQYF.

J is TRBJ1-2 and V is TRBV2, with D uncertain. The CDR3 spans 12 residues. With 11 bases removed from V and 2 bases from J, the gap between germline ends came to 12 bases. Germline V lookup: CDR1 SNHLY, CDR2 FYNNEI. The CDR3 DNA reads as TGTGCCTTCAGTCGCGAGAACTATGGCTACACCTTC. Amino acids: CAFSRENYGYTF.

V usage is TRBV10-3 and J usage is TRBJ2-7; 8 bases match TRBD2. The junction had 6 bases not matched to a gene; V was cut back by 11 bases and J by 6 bases. Germline assignment: CDR1 ENHRY and CDR2 SYGVKD. The CDR3 has 11 residues. The CDR3 DNA sequence: TGTGCCGCGGGACTAGTTTCCGAGCAGTACTTC. This sequence encodes CAAGLVSEQYF.

V and J are TRBV30 and TRBJ1-3; no clear D. The ends were cut back, 3 bases at V and 3 bases at J, with 6 bases in the middle. CDR3 size: 12 residues. Germline V gene sequence: CDR1 GTSNPN, CDR2 SVGIG (reference sequence). CDR3 protein: CAWRRYGNTIYF. Here the CDR3 DNA reads TGTGCCTGGAGAAGATATGGAAACACCATATATTTT. Drawing the rest from reference TRBV30 and TRBJ1-3, the complete variable domain is SQTIHQWPATLVQPVGSPLSLECTVEGTSNPNLYWYRQAAGRGLQLLFYSVGIGQISSEVPQNLSASRPQDRQFILSSKKLLLSDSGFYLCAWRRYGNTIYFGEGSWLTVV.

V is TRBV5-1 and J is TRBJ2-1; 11 nucleotides agree with TRBD2. The CDR3 length is 16 residues. V lost 6 bases and J lost 7; bases outside the gene matches: 12. Germline values: CDR1 SGHRS, CDR2 YFSETQ. CDR3: CASTRNSGGAGNEQFF. The CDR3 coding sequence is TGCGCCAGCACCCGAAATAGCGGGGGGGCTGGTAATGAGCAGTTCTTC.

The genes are TRBV30 and TRBJ2-1; D may be TRBD2 (5 bases). V lost 0 bases and J 9 bases, leaving 9 bases between the germline ends. Germline CDR1 GTSNPN, CDR2 SVGIG (reference sequence). This CDR3 region has 12 residues. This CDR3 is CAWSVRGVEQFF. CDR3 DNA sequence: TGTGCCTGGAGTGTACGGGGAGTTGAGCAGTTCTTC. The complete variable domain, with remaining parts taken from reference TRBV30 and TRBJ2-1, reads SQTIHQWPATLVQPVGSPLSLECTVEGTSNPNLYWYRQAAGRGLQLLFYSVGIGQISSEVPQNLSASRPQDRQFILSSKKLLLSDSGFYLCAWSVRGVEQFFGPGTRLTVL.

This chain uses TRBV7-6 with TRBJ2-7; TRBD1 matches at 8 bases. The CDR3 sequence is 18 residues long. V shed 1 base and J 3 bases; nucleotides not matched to a gene: 14. The germline gives CDR1 SGHVS, CDR2 FNYEAQ. DNA for the CDR3: TGTGCCAGCAGCTTAGTACCTCCGACAGGGGCGACTGTCTACGAGCAGTACTTC. Translating it yields CASSLVPPTGATVYEQYF.

The gene calls are TRBV30 and TRBJ1-2; tentatively, D is TRBD1 (5 bases). V was shortened by 5 bases and J by 5 bases, with 27 bases between the two germline ends. There are 17 residues in the CDR3. CDR1 is GTSNPN and CDR2 is SVGIG in the germline V gene (reference sequence). The CDR3 DNA reads as TGTGCCTGGGAAGTTCCCACCGGGACGGCTTCGAGATATGGCTACACCTTC. Its protein product is CAWEVPTGTASRYGYTF. The complete variable domain, with remaining parts taken from reference TRBV30 and TRBJ1-2, reads SQTIHQWPATLVQPVGSPLSLECTVEGTSNPNLYWYRQAAGRGLQLLFYSVGIGQISSEVPQNLSASRPQDRQFILSSKKLLLSDSGFYLCAWEVPTGTASRYGYTFGSGTRLTVV.